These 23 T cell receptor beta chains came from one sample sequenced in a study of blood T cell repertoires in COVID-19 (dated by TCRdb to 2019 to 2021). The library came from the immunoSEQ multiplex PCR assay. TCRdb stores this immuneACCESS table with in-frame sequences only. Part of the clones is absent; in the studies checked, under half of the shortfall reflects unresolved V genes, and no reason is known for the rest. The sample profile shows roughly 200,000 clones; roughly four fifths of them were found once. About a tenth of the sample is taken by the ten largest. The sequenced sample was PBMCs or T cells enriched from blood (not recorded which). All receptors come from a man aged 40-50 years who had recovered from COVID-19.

The CDR3 DNA follows: TGCGCCAGCAGGTCAGGGGGCATCTACAATGAGCAGTTCTTC. Translation gives CASRSGGIYNEQFF. The rearrangement links TRBV5-1 to TRBJ2-1; 8 bases align to TRBD1. Germline V gene sequence: CDR1 SGHRS, CDR2 YFSETQ. The trim removed 5 bases at V and 3 bases at J, leaving 4 bases unmatched. CDR3 length equals 14 residues.

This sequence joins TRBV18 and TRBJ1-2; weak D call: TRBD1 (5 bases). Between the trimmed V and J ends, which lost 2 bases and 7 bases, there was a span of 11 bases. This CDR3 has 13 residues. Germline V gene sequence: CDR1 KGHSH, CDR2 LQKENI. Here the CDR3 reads CASSPVSGGGYTF. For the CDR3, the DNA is TGTGCCAGCTCACCAGTCTCGGGGGGTGGCTACACCTTC.

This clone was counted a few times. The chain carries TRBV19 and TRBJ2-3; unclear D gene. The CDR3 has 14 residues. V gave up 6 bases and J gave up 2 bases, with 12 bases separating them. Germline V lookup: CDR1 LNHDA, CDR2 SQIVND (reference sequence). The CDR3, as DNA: TGTGCCAGTAGCAGCTACTATCTCACAGATACGCAGTATTTT. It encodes CASSSYYLTDTQYF. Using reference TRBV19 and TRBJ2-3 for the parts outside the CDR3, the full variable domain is DGGITQSPKYLFRKEGQNVTLSCEQNLNHDAMYWYRQDPGQGLRLIYYSQIVNDFQKGDIAEGYSVSREKKESFPLTVTSAQKNPTAFYLCASSSYYLTDTQYFGPGTRLTVL.

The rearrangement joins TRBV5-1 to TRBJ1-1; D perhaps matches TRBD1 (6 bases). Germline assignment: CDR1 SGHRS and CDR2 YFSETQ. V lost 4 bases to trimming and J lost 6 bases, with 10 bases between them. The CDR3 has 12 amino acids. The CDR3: CASSTGFAEAFF. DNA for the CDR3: TGCGCCAGCAGCACAGGGTTTGCTGAAGCTTTCTTT.

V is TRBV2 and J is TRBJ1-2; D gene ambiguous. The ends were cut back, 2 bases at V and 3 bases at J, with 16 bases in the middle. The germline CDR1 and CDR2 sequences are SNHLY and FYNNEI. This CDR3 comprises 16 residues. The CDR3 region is CASSERRKLTDYGYTF. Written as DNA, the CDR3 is TGTGCCAGCAGTGAAAGACGGAAACTAACGGACTATGGCTACACCTTC.

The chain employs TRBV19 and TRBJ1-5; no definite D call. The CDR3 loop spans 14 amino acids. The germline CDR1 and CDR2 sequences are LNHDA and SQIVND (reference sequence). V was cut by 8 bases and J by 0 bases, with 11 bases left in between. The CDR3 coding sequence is TGTGCCAGTGGAACAGTTAATAGCAATCAGCCCCAGCATTTT. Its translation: CASGTVNSNQPQHF.

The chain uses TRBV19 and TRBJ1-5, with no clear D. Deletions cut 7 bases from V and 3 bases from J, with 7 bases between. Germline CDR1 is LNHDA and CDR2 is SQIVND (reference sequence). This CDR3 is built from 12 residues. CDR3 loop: CASKQPNQPQHF. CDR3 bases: TGTGCCAGTAAACAGCCCAATCAGCCCCAGCATTTT.

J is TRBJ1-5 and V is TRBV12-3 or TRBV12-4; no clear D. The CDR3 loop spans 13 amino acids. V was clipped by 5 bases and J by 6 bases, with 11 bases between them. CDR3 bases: TGTGCCAGCAGTCCCACCGGTGGTCAGCCCCAGCATTTT. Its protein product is CASSPTGGQPQHF.

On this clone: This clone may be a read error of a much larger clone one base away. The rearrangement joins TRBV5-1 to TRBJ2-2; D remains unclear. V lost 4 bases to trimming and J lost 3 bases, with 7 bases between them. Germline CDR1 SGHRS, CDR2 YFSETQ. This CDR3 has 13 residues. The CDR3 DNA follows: TGCGCCAGCAGCCCCCAGGACACCGGGGAGCTGTTTTTT. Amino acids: CASSPQDTGELFF.

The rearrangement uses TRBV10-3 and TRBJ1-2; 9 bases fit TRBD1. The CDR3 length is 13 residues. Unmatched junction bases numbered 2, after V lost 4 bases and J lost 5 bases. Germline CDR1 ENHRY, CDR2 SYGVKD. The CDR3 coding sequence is TGTGCCATCAGTGCCGGGACAGGGTATGGCTACACCTTC. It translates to CAISAGTGYGYTF.

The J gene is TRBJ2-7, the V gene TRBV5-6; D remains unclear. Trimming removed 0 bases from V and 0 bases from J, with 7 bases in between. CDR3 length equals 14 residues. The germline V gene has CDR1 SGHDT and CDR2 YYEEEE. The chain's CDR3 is CASSLAVNSYEQYF. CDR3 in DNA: TGTGCCAGCAGCTTGGCGGTAAACTCCTACGAGCAGTACTTC.

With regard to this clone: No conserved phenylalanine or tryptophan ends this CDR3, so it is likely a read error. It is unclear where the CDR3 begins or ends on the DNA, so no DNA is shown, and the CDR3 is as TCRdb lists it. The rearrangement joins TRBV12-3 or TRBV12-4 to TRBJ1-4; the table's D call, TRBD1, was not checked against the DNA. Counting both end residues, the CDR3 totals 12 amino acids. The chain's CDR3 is CASSFGSGNLRV.

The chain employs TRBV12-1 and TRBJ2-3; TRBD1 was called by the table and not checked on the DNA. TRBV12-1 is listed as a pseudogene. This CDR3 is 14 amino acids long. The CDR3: CASSSRARTDTQYF. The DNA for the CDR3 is TGTGCCAGCAGCTCCAGGGCCCGCACAGATACGCAGTATTTT.

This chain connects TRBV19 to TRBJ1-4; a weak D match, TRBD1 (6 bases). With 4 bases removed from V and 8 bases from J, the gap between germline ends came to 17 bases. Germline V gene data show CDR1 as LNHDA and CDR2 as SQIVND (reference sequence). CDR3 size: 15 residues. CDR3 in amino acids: CASSNPKGGGEKLFF. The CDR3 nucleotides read TGTGCCAGTAGTAACCCCAAGGGGGGGGGAGAAAAACTGTTTTTT.

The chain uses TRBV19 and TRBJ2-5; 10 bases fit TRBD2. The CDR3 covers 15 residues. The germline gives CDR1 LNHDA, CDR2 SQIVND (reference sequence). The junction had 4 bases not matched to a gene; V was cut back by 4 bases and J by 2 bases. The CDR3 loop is CASSSILAGQETQYF. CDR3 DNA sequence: TGTGCCAGTAGTAGTATACTAGCGGGGCAAGAGACCCAGTACTTC.

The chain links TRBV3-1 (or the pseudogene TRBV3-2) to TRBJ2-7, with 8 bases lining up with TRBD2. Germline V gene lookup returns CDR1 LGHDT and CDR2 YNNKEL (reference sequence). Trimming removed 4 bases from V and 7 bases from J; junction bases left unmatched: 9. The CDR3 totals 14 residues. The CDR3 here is CASSLLAASKEQYF. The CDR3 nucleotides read TGTGCCAGCAGCCTACTAGCGGCATCTAAGGAGCAGTACTTC.

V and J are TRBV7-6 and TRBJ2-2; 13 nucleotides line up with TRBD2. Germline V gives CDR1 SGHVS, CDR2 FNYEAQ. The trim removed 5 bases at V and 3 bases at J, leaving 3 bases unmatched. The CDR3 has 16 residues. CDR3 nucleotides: TGTGCCAGCAGCCGGACTAGCGGGAGCCACACCGGGGAGCTGTTTTTT. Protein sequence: CASSRTSGSHTGELFF.

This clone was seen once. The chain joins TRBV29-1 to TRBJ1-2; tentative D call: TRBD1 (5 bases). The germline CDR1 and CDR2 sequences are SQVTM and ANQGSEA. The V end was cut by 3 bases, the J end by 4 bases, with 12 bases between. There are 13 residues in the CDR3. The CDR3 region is CSVEGGLSYGYTF. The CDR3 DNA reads TGCAGCGTTGAGGGGGGTTTGAGCTATGGCTACACCTTC.

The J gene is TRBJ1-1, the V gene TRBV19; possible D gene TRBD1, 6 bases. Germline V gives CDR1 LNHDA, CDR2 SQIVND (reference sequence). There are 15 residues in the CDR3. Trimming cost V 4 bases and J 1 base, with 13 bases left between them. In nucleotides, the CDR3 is TGTGCCAGTAGTACTCAGGGGACCCAGAACACTGAAGCTTTCTTT. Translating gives CASSTQGTQNTEAFF. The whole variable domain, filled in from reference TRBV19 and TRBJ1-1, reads DGGITQSPKYLFRKEGQNVTLSCEQNLNHDAMYWYRQDPGQGLRLIYYSQIVNDFQKGDIAEGYSVSREKKESFPLTVTSAQKNPTAFYLCASSTQGTQNTEAFFGQGTRLTVV.

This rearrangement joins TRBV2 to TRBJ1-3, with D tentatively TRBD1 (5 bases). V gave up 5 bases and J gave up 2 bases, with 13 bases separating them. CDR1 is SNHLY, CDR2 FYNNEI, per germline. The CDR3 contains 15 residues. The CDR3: CASSTLGGAGNTIYF. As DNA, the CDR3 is TGTGCCAGCAGTACGTTGGGGGGGGCTGGAAACACCATATATTTT.

The CDR3 nucleotides read TGTGCCAGCAAGGATAAAACGGACAGGGGACTAGCCAAAAACATTCAGTACTTC. Amino acids: CASKDKTDRGLAKNIQYF. J is TRBJ2-4 and V is TRBV28; 9 bases align to TRBD1. The trim removed 7 bases at V and 0 bases at J, leaving 13 bases unmatched. Germline lookup yields CDR1 MDHEN and CDR2 SYDVKM. The CDR3 has 18 amino acids.

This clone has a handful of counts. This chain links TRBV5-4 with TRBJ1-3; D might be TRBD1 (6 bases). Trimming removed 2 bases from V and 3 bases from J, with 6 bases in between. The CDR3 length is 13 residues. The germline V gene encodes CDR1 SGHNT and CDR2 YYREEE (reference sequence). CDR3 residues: CASSLQGGNTIYF. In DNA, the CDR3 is TGTGCCAGCAGCTTACAGGGTGGAAACACCATATATTTT.

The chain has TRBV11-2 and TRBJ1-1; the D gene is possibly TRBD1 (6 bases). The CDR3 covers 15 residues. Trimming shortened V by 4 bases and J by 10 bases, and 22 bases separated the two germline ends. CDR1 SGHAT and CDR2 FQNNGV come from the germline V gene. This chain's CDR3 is CASSSSRGAGPLAFF. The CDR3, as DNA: TGTGCCAGCAGCTCCTCCCGGGGGGCCGGGCCCCTAGCTTTCTTT.